A selection of T cell receptor beta chains follows, all from one sample in a study of blood T cell repertoires in COVID-19. The data were produced by immunoSEQ multiplex PCR, yet TCRdb's version contains in-frame clones alone and is incomplete. The sample consists of 280,000 or so clones, about 83% of them appearing once. The sample consisted of peripheral blood. The source is a woman aged 45-59 years who had recovered from COVID-19. Both conserved end residues are part of each CDR3. A D gene is named only where the DNA matches it firmly. Clone sizes are given selectively: once, few, many, or a class where the clone is expanded.

v_call,clone_size,j_call,d_call,cdr3_nt,cdr3_aa
TRBV6-5,once,TRBJ1-2,NA,TGTGCCAGCAGAGACACGCTTAACTATGGCTACACCTTC,CASRDTLNYGYTF
TRBV10-3,NA,TRBJ2-2,TRBD1,TGTGCCATCACCGGGCAGGGGGTGAACACCGGGGAGCTGTTTTTT,CAITGQGVNTGELFF
TRBV19,NA,TRBJ2-1,NA,TGTGCCAGTAGTATAGATGGAGGAGGCGCCTACAATGAGCAGTTCTTC,CASSIDGGGAYNEQFF
TRBV28,NA,TRBJ1-1,NA,TGTGCCAGCAGTTTAGGCCAGGGGCGGCGGGCTTTCTTT,CASSLGQGRRAFF
TRBV7-9,NA,TRBJ1-5,TRBD1,TGTGCCAGCAGCCAAGGACAGGTGGGCAATCAGCCCCAGCATTTT,CASSQGQVGNQPQHF
TRBV5-4,NA,TRBJ1-1,NA,TGTGCCAGCAGCTCTACTCCCGAGAACACTGAAGCTTTCTTT,CASSSTPENTEAFF
TRBV7-9,NA,TRBJ2-1,TRBD2,TGTGCCAGCAGCTCGACGGGACTAGCGGGAGTCTCCTACAATGAGCAGTTCTTC,CASSSTGLAGVSYNEQFF
TRBV4-2,NA,TRBJ1-6,TRBD1,TGTGCCAGCAGCCGAAAAGCGGGGGACAGGGATAATTCACCCCTCCACTTT,CASSRKAGDRDNSPLHF
TRBV7-2,NA,TRBJ2-3,NA,TGTGCCAGCAGCTTAGCGCTGGGGAGGACCACAGATACGCAGTATTTT,CASSLALGRTTDTQYF
TRBV5-4,NA,TRBJ2-7,NA,TGTGCCAGCACCACCGAACAGGGTAGTTACGAGCAGTACTTC,CASTTEQGSYEQYF
TRBV3-1/TRBV3-2,NA,TRBJ2-3,TRBD2,TGTGCCAGCAGCCAAGTTATGGGACTAGCCACAGATACGCAGTATTTT,CASSQVMGLATDTQYF
TRBV27,NA,TRBJ1-2,TRBD1,TGTGCCAGTTCGAGGACAGGAGATAACTATGGCTACACCTTC,CASSRTGDNYGYTF
TRBV4-3,NA,TRBJ2-2,TRBD1,TGCGCCAGCAGCCAAGGGAGAAGAACAGGGGATACCGGGGAGCTGTTTTTT,CASSQGRRTGDTGELFF
TRBV19,NA,TRBJ2-4,TRBD1,TGTGCCAGTAGTTCCACAGGGGTCCAAAACATTCAGTACTTC,CASSSTGVQNIQYF
TRBV5-4,NA,TRBJ1-3,NA,TGTGCCAGCAGCTTGGACTTCGATGGAAACACCATATATTTT,CASSLDFDGNTIYF
TRBV9,once,TRBJ1-1,TRBD1,TGTGCCAGCAATCACAGGGGTGACGACACTGAAGCTTTCTTT,CASNHRGDDTEAFF
TRBV7-7,NA,TRBJ2-1,TRBD1,TGTGCCAGCAGCTCCATCCGTTCACCGGGACAGTTAAAGCGACACAATGAGCAGTTCTTC,CASSSIRSPGQLKRHNEQFF
TRBV21-1,few,TRBJ2-7,NA,TGTGCCCCCCGACAGGGGCAGTCCTACGAGCAGTACTTC,CAPRQGQSYEQYF
TRBV25-1,NA,TRBJ2-7,TRBD1,TGTGCCAGTGGACAGGGCGGTACCTACGAGCAGTACTTC,CASGQGGTYEQYF
TRBV27,NA,TRBJ1-1,TRBD1,TGTGCCAGCACCCCGACACAGGGGGCTTTCGAAGCTTTCTTT,CASTPTQGAFEAFF
TRBV6-1,NA,TRBJ1-4,NA,TGTGCCAGCAGTGAAGCAAGACTCGGTAGGAAACTGTTTTTT,CASSEARLGRKLFF
TRBV12-3/TRBV12-4,NA,TRBJ1-6,NA,TGTGCCAGCAGTTCCGCGACAGTTCCACCCCTCCACTTT,CASSSATVPPLHF
TRBV5-1,NA,TRBJ2-1,TRBD2,TGCGCCAGCAGTAGTAGCGGGAGGGCGAAATCCACCTACAATGAGCAGTTCTTC,CASSSSGRAKSTYNEQFF
TRBV9,NA,TRBJ2-5,NA,TGTGCCAGCAGCTCTAGTGGAGAGACCCAGTACTTC,CASSSSGETQYF
TRBV5-1,NA,TRBJ2-2,TRBD1,TGCGCCAGCAGCGACACAGGGGGCGGTTTGACCGGGGAGCTGTTTTTT,CASSDTGGGLTGELFF
TRBV18,NA,TRBJ1-1,NA,TGTGCCAGCCTTCCGAGACAGCTGAACACTGAAGCTTTCTTT,CASLPRQLNTEAFF
TRBV18,NA,TRBJ1-1,NA,TGTGCCAGCTCACCAAGGGAGGGGGTGACTGAAGCTTTCTTT,CASSPREGVTEAFF
TRBV29-1,NA,TRBJ1-5,TRBD1,TGCAGCGTCTCCGAAGGACAGGAGACTCAGCCCCAGCATTTT,CSVSEGQETQPQHF
TRBV18,NA,TRBJ2-7,NA,TGTGCCAGCTCACCCCGGACAGACACCTACGAGCAGTACTTC,CASSPRTDTYEQYF
TRBV6-2/TRBV6-3,NA,TRBJ2-7,TRBD2,TGTGCCAGCAGTTGGCTAGCGGGGGCCTACGAGCAGTACTTC,CASSWLAGAYEQYF
TRBV28,NA,TRBJ2-4,TRBD2,TGTGCCAGCCTGGGACTAGGAAAGGCCAAAAACATTCAGTACTTC,CASLGLGKAKNIQYF
TRBV7-2,NA,TRBJ2-6,TRBD1,TGTGCCAGCAGCTTAGGGGACAGGGCTGGGGCCAACGTCCTGACTTTC,CASSLGDRAGANVLTF
TRBV5-4,NA,TRBJ2-5,TRBD1,TGTGCCAGCAGCCGAACAACAGGGGGCGGAGAGACCCAGTACTTC,CASSRTTGGGETQYF
TRBV5-4,NA,TRBJ1-4,TRBD1,TGTGCCAGCAGCGGACAGGGGGAAACTAATGAAAAACTGTTTTTT,CASSGQGETNEKLFF
TRBV7-2,NA,TRBJ2-7,TRBD2,TGTGCCAGCAGCTTAGGTCCTAGCGGGTCTGCCTACGAGCAGTACTTC,CASSLGPSGSAYEQYF
TRBV5-1,NA,TRBJ2-3,TRBD2,TGCGCCAGCAGCACCGGGACTAGCATCCCCACAGATACGCAGTATTTT,CASSTGTSIPTDTQYF
TRBV7-2,NA,TRBJ2-3,NA,TGTGCCAGCAGCTATAGCGCAGATACGCAGTATTTT,CASSYSADTQYF
TRBV28,NA,TRBJ2-2,NA,TGTGCCAGCAGTTCCCCACAGTTGGGCGGGGAGCTGTTTTTT,CASSSPQLGGELFF
TRBV21-1,NA,TRBJ2-7,NA,TGTGCCAGCAGCAAAAACGACTTTAATACGAAAGACAGGGGGCACTACGAGCAGTACTTC,CASSKNDFNTKDRGHYEQYF
TRBV5-3,NA,TRBJ1-6,TRBD1,TGTGCCAGAAGCGAATCCCCTAGGGACAGAGACATTTCACCCCTCCACTTT,CARSESPRDRDISPLHF
TRBV3-1/TRBV3-2,NA,TRBJ2-7,NA,TGTGCCAGCAGCCTCATGGGACAATCTGGCGAGCAGTACTTC,CASSLMGQSGEQYF
TRBV30,few,TRBJ2-7,TRBD2,TGTGCCTGGAGTGACTGGGGGGGATGGGAGCAGTACTTC,CAWSDWGGWEQYF
TRBV6-5,NA,TRBJ2-1,TRBD1,TGTGCCAGCAGTAGTCGACAGGGGGTTTACAATGAGCAGTTCTTC,CASSSRQGVYNEQFF
TRBV15,NA,TRBJ2-7,NA,TGTGCCACCAGCAGACAGCAGGGTTACTACGAGCAGTACTTC,CATSRQQGYYEQYF
TRBV5-5,NA,TRBJ1-6,NA,TGTGCCAGCAGCCTACAGGGCACTAATTCACCCCTCCACTTT,CASSLQGTNSPLHF
TRBV16,NA,TRBJ2-2,NA,TGTGCCAGCAGCCAATCAGGGGGCACCGGGGAGCTGTTTTTT,CASSQSGGTGELFF
TRBV5-1,NA,TRBJ1-1,TRBD1,TGCGCCAGCAGCATAAAAACAGGGGGCTGGTCTGAAGCTTTCTTT,CASSIKTGGWSEAFF
TRBV28,NA,TRBJ1-4,TRBD1,TGTGCCAGCAGTTTCTTTCGGGAGGGACAGGGGATTGAAAAACTGTTTTTT,CASSFFREGQGIEKLFF
TRBV4-2,NA,TRBJ2-3,TRBD2,TGTGCCAGCAGCCAGGAACTAGCGGGGGGGCCCGGGTTCAGCGATACGCAGTATTTT,CASSQELAGGPGFSDTQYF
TRBV7-8,NA,TRBJ2-7,TRBD1,TGTGCCAGCAGCTCTTCCAGGGGGAACTACGAGCAGTACTTC,CASSSSRGNYEQYF
TRBV4-2,NA,TRBJ2-5,TRBD2,TGTGCCAGCAGCCAAGCTTGGGCTAGCGGACAAGAGACCCAGTACTTC,CASSQAWASGQETQYF
TRBV25-1,few,TRBJ2-7,TRBD1,TGTGCCAGCAGGGGACAGGGGCGATTCTACGAGCAGTACTTC,CASRGQGRFYEQYF
TRBV28,NA,TRBJ1-2,NA,TGTGCCAGCAGTAGGACAGTCCCCTATGGCTACACCTTC,CASSRTVPYGYTF
TRBV5-1,once,TRBJ1-3,NA,TGCGCCAGCAGCTCCACAGGACAGACCTCTGGAAACACCATATATTTT,CASSSTGQTSGNTIYF
TRBV6-5,NA,TRBJ2-7,TRBD2,TGTGCCAGCAGGAAACAAGCGGGAGCCTACGAGCAGTACTTC,CASRKQAGAYEQYF
TRBV11-2,NA,TRBJ2-3,NA,TGTGCCAGCAGCTTAGTGCTGCGGGGGCTAGAGGATACGCAGTATTTT,CASSLVLRGLEDTQYF
TRBV18,NA,TRBJ2-7,NA,TGTGCCAGCTCACCCTCACAGGGCTCGGACGAGCAGTACTTC,CASSPSQGSDEQYF